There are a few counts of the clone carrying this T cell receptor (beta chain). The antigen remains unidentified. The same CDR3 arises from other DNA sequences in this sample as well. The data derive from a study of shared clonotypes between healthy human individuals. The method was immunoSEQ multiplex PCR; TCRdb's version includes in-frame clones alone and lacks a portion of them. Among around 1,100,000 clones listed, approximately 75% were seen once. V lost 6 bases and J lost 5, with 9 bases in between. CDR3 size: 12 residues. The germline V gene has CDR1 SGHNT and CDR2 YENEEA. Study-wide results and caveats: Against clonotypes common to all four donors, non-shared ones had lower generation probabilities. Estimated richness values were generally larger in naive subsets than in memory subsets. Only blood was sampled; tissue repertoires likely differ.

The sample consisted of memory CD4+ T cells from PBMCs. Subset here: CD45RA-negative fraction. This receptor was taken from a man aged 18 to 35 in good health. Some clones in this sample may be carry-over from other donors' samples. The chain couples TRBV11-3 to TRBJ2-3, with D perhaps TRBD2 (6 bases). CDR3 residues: CASSRGGDTQYF. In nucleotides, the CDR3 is TGTGCCAGCAGTAGGGGAGGAGATACGCAGTATTTT.